Listed below are T cell receptor beta chains from one sample, sequenced in a study of cytomegalovirus exposure and HLA in healthy donors. Method: immunoSEQ multiplex PCR; TCRdb's copy keeps in-frame clones and lacks some. Seen in this sample are under 150,000 clones; the ten most common clones hold 2% to 3%. Material for sequencing was PBMCs. The receptors originated from a man in his forties in good health and CMV-seronegative. Each CDR3 is given with its conserved first and last residue. The D gene is left open where the match is weak.

TRBJ1-4 . TRBV18 CASSPISTNEKLFF TGTGCCAGCTCACCTATCTCAACTAATGAAAAACTGTTTTTT
TRBJ2-1 TRBD1 TRBV5-4 CASSPGGTGGNEQFF TGTGCCAGCAGCCCGGGAGGGACAGGGGGCAATGAGCAGTTCTTC
TRBJ2-1 TRBD2 TRBV4-3 CASSPLAASYNEQFF TGCGCCAGCAGCCCACTAGCGGCCTCCTACAATGAGCAGTTCTTC
TRBJ1-2 . TRBV18 CASSPEDFYGYTF TGTGCCAGCTCACCAGAGGATTTCTATGGCTACACCTTC
TRBJ1-1 . TRBV5-1 CASSLVGENTEAFF TGCGCCAGCAGCTTGGTAGGAGAAAACACTGAAGCTTTCTTT
TRBJ2-3 . TRBV5-4 CASSLAPSDTQYF TGTGCCAGCAGCTTGGCCCCGTCAGATACGCAGTATTTT
TRBJ1-5 . TRBV18 CASSPGSQPQHF TGTGCCAGCTCACCAGGGAGCCAGCCCCAGCATTTT
TRBJ2-1 . TRBV4-2 CASSQDLAGSYNEQFF TGTGCCAGCAGCCAAGATCTGGCAGGGTCCTACAATGAGCAGTTCTTC
TRBJ1-2 . TRBV7-9 CASSTQEGVSYTF TGTGCCAGCAGCACCCAAGAGGGGGTTAGCTACACCTTC
TRBJ1-4 . TRBV7-6 CASSSGTLRKLFF TGTGCCAGCAGCTCCGGGACACTACGAAAACTGTTTTTT
TRBJ1-1 . TRBV6-5 CASSPDYGHETEAFF TGTGCCAGCAGTCCAGATTACGGACATGAGACTGAAGCTTTCTTT
TRBJ2-5 TRBD1 TRBV7-8 CASSYQTGRLETQYF TGTGCCAGCAGCTACCAGACAGGGAGATTAGAGACCCAGTACTTC
TRBJ2-5 . TRBV5-8 CAGSFSFGQLGTQYF TGTGCCGGCAGCTTCTCGTTTGGGCAGTTGGGGACCCAGTACTTC
TRBJ2-6 TRBD2 TRBV4-3 CASSQDRGGGANVLTF TGCGCCAGCAGCCAAGATCGGGGGGGTGGGGCCAACGTCCTGACTTTC
TRBJ1-1 TRBD1 TRBV29-1 CSVLLTGTTEAFF TGCAGCGTTCTACTGACAGGGACCACTGAAGCTTTCTTT
TRBJ1-2 . TRBV5-6 CASREGVSYGYTF TGTGCCAGCAGAGAAGGGGTAAGCTATGGCTACACCTTC
TRBJ1-1 . TRBV6-6 CASSETSVAFF TGTGCCAGCAGTGAGACTTCGGTGGCTTTCTTT
TRBJ2-2 TRBD1 TRBV4-2 CASSRSGTGVTGELFF TGTGCCAGCAGCCGGTCCGGGACAGGGGTTACCGGGGAGCTGTTTTTT
TRBJ2-1 TRBD2 TRBV9 CASSVALMGRGGRSSYNEQFF TGTGCCAGCAGCGTAGCCCTTATGGGGCGGGGGGGCCGGAGCTCCTACAATGAGCAGTTCTTC
TRBJ1-2 TRBD1 TRBV4-2 CASSQSGTGDSGYTF TGTGCCAGCAGCCAATCCGGGACAGGGGACAGTGGCTACACCTTC
TRBJ2-7 TRBD2 TRBV5-1 CASTYTAGGFSYEQYF TGCGCCAGCACTTACACAGCGGGGGGGTTCTCCTACGAGCAGTACTTC
TRBJ1-1 TRBD1 TRBV18 CASSGDRVNTEAFF TGTGCCAGCTCAGGGGACAGGGTGAACACTGAAGCTTTCTTT
TRBJ1-1 . TRBV7-9 CASSSGTYTEAFF TGTGCCAGCAGCTCCGGGACATACACTGAAGCTTTCTTT
TRBJ2-3 . TRBV7-3 CASSLTLGGDTQYF TGTGCCAGCAGCTTAACGTTAGGGGGAGATACGCAGTATTTT
TRBJ2-7 . TRBV6-6 CASSPAYEQYF TGTGCCAGCAGCCCGGCCTACGAGCAGTACTTC
TRBJ2-7 . TRBV4-2 CASSQDRQGEQYF TGTGCCAGCAGCCAAGATCGGCAGGGCGAGCAGTACTTC
TRBJ1-2 . TRBV10-3 CAIGEEGVGYTF TGTGCCATCGGTGAGGAAGGGGTTGGCTACACCTTC
TRBJ2-5 . TRBV18 CASSPGSGIETQYF TGTGCCAGCTCACCAGGGTCAGGGATCGAGACCCAGTACTTC
TRBJ2-7 . TRBV10-3 CAIWQGLSSYEQYF TGTGCCATCTGGCAGGGGCTGAGCTCCTACGAGCAGTACTTC
TRBJ1-1 . TRBV7-2 CASSLGGELIKGAFF TGTGCCAGCAGCTTAGGGGGAGAACTCATTAAAGGGGCTTTCTTT
TRBJ2-1 . TRBV4-1 CASSQDRVTYNEQFF TGCGCCAGCAGCCAAGATAGAGTTACCTACAATGAGCAGTTCTTC
TRBJ1-5 TRBD1 TRBV2 CASNGQGGGSNQPQHF TGTGCCAGCAACGGACAGGGTGGAGGTAGCAATCAGCCCCAGCATTTT
TRBJ2-1 . TRBV28 CASSSHGHQPYNEQFF TGTGCCAGCAGTTCTCATGGACACCAGCCTTACAATGAGCAGTTCTTC
TRBJ1-5 . TRBV28 CASSSYSNQPQHF TGTGCCAGCAGTTCTTATAGCAATCAGCCCCAGCATTTT
TRBJ1-5 . TRBV6-5 CASSRRGGNQPQHF TGTGCCAGCAGTCGGAGGGGCGGCAATCAGCCCCAGCATTTT
TRBJ1-6 . TRBV10-3 CAISGGGGYNSPLHF TGTGCCATCAGCGGAGGCGGAGGGTATAATTCACCCCTCCACTTT
TRBJ1-2 TRBD1 TRBV5-4 CASRPGTGGFYGYTF TGTGCCAGCAGACCCGGGACAGGGGGCTTCTATGGCTACACCTTC
TRBJ2-3 TRBD2 TRBV6-1 CASSYSGGGTDTQYF TGTGCCAGCAGCTATAGCGGGGGGGGCACAGATACGCAGTATTTT
TRBJ1-2 . TRBV5-1 CASSFSGTYGYTF TGCGCCAGCAGCTTTTCAGGAACCTATGGCTACACCTTC
TRBJ1-3 . TRBV6-5 CASRPGDTIYF TGTGCCAGCAGGCCCGGGGACACCATATATTTT
TRBJ1-5 . TRBV29-1 CSTSDSSNQPQHF TGCAGCACCTCTGACAGTAGCAATCAGCCCCAGCATTTT
TRBJ1-1 . TRBV4-1 CASSQDGREAFF TGCGCCAGCAGCCAAGATGGGAGGGAAGCTTTCTTT
TRBJ1-5 . TRBV28 CASSPRTGNQPQHF TGTGCCAGCAGTCCCAGGACGGGGAATCAGCCCCAGCATTTT
TRBJ2-2 TRBD2 TRBV5-8 CASSSPGLADTGELFF TGTGCCAGCAGCTCGCCGGGACTAGCGGACACCGGGGAGCTGTTTTTT
TRBJ2-6 . TRBV19 CASSLTGTGANVLTF TGTGCCAGTAGTCTAACAGGGACTGGGGCCAACGTCCTGACTTTC
TRBJ2-2 TRBD1 TRBV28 CASSSPTHLQGSGELFF TGTGCCAGCAGTTCCCCCACTCATCTACAGGGGTCCGGGGAGCTGTTTTTT
TRBJ1-3 . TRBV5-6 CASSLDWSSGNTIYF TGTGCCAGCAGCTTGGACTGGAGCTCTGGAAACACCATATATTTT
TRBJ2-7 . TRBV9 CASSGGTQNEQYF TGTGCCAGCAGCGGGGGGACACAAAACGAGCAGTACTTC